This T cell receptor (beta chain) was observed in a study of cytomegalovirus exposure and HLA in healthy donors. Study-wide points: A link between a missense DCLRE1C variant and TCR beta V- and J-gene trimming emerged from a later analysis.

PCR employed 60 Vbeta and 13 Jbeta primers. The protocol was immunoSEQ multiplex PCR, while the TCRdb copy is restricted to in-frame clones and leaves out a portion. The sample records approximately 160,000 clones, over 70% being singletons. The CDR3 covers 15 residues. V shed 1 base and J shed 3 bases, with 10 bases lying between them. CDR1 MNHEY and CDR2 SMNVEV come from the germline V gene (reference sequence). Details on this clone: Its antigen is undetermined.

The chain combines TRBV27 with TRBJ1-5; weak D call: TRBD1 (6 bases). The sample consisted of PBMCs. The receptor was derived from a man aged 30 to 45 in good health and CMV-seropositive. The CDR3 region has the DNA TGTGCCAGCAGTTTATGGGCAGGGGACAATCAGCCCCAGCATTTT. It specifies CASSLWAGDNQPQHF.